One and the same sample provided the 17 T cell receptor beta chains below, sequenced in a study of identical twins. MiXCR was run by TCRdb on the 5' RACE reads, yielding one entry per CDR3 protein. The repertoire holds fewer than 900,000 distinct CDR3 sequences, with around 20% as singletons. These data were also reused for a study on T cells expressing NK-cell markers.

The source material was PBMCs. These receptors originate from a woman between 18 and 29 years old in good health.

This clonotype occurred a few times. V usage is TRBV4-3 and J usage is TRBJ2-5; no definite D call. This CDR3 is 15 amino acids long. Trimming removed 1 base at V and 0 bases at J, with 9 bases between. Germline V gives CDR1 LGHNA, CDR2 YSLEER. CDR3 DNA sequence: TGCGCCAGCAGCCAAGCCGACTCCTACCAAGAGACCCAGTACTTC. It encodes CASSQADSYQETQYF.

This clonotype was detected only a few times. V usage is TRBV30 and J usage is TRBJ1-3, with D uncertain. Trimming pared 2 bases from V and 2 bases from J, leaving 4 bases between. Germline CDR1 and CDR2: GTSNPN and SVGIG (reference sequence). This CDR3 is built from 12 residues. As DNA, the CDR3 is TGTGCCTGGAGTCCCCCTGGAAACACCATATATTTT. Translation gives CAWSPPGNTIYF.

CDR3 nucleotide sequence: TGCGCCAGCAGCCAAAGGATGGGGGGCAATGAGCAGTTCTTC. It encodes CASSQRMGGNEQFF. The V and J genes are TRBV4-3 and TRBJ2-1; tentative D call: TRBD2 (6 bases). The CDR3 is 14 amino acids. Germline values: CDR1 LGHNA, CDR2 YSLEER. V lost 2 bases, J lost 6 bases, and 11 bases lay in between.

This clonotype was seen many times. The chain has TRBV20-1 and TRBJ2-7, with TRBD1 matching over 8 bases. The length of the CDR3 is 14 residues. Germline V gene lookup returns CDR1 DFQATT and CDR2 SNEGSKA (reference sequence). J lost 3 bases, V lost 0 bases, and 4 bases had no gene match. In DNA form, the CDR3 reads TGCAGTGCTAGAGATCCCGGACAGGGCTACGAGCAGTACTTC. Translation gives CSARDPGQGYEQYF.

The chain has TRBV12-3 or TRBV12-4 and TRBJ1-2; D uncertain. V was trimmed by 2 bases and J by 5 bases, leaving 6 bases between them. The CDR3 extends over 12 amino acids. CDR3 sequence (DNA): TGTGCCAGCAGTTTACAGGCATATGGCTACACCTTC. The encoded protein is CASSLQAYGYTF.

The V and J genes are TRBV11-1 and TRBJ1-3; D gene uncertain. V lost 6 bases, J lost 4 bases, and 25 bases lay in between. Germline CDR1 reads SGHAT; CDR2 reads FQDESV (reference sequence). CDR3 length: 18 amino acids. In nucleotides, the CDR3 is TGTGCCAGCAGTACCCATTCTACCAGACCTCTTACCGGAAACACCATATATTTT. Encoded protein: CASSTHSTRPLTGNTIYF.

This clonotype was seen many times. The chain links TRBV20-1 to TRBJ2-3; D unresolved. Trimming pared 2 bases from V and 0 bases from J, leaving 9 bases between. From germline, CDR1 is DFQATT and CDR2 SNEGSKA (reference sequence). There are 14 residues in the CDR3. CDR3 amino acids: CSARPQSSTDTQYF. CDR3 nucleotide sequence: TGCAGTGCTAGACCACAATCTAGCACAGATACGCAGTATTTT.

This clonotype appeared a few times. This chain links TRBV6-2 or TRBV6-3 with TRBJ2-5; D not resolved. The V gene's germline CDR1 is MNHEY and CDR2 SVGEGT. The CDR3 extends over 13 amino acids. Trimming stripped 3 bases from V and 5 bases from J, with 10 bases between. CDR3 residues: CASSYLFGETQYF. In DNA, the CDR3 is TGTGCCAGCAGTTATTTGTTTGGCGAGACCCAGTACTTC.

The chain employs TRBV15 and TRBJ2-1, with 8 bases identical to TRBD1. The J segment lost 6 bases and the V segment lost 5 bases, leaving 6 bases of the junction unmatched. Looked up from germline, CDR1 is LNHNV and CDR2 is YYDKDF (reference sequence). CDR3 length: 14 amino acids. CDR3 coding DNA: TGTGCCACCAGCGAAGGACAGGGACTCAATGAGCAGTTCTTC. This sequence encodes CATSEGQGLNEQFF.

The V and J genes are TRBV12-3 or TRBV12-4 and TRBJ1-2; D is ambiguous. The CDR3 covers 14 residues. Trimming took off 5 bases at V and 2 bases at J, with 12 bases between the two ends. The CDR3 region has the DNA TGTGCCAGCAGTAGCAGGCACTTAAACTATGGCTACACCTTC. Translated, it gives CASSSRHLNYGYTF.

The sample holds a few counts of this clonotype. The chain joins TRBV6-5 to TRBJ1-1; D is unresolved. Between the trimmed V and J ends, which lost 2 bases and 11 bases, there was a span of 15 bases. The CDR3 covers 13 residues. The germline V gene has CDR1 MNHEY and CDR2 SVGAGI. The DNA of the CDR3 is TGTGCCAGCAGTTACGTAGGTCGCCGTGGGGCTTTCTTT. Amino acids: CASSYVGRRGAFF.

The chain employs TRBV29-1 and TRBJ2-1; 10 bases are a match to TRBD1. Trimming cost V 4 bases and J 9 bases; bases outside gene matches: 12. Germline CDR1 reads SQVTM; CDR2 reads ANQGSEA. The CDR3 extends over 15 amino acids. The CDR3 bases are TGCAGCGTTGCAGCGTGGACAGGGGGTAAAGGTGAGCAGTTCTTC. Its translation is CSVAAWTGGKGEQFF.

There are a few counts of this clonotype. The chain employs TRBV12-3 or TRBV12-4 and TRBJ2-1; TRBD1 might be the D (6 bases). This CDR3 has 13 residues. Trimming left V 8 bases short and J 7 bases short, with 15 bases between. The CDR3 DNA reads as TGTGCCAGCTTACTGCAGGGGACAAATGAGCAGTTCTTC. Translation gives CASLLQGTNEQFF.

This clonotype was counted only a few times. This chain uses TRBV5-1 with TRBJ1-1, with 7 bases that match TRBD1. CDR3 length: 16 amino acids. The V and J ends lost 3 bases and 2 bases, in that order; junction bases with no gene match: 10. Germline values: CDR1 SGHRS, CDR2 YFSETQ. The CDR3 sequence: CASSWDRGGFNTEAFF. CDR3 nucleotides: TGCGCCAGCAGCTGGGACAGAGGGGGGTTCAACACTGAAGCTTTCTTT.

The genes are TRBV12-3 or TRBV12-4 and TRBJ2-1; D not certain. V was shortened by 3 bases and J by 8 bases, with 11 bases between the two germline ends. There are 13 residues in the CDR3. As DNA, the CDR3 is TGTGCCAGCAGTTTCCTGGAGTCTCATGAGCAGTTCTTC. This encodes CASSFLESHEQFF.

For the CDR3, the DNA is TGTGCCAGCAGCTTAAGAGTTGCCTCACGCGGCGAGCAGTACTTC. It translates to CASSLRVASRGEQYF. The J gene is TRBJ2-7, the V gene TRBV7-2; unclear D gene. V was clipped by 2 bases and J by 6 bases, with 17 bases between them. This CDR3 region has 15 residues. Germline V gene sequence: CDR1 SGHTA, CDR2 FQGNSA.

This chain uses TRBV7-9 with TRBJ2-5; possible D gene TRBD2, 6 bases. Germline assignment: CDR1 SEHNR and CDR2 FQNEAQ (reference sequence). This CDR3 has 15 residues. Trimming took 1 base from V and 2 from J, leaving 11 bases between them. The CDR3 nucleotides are TGTGCCAGCAGCTTAGGGACGGGAGAACAAGAGACCCAGTACTTC. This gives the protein CASSLGTGEQETQYF.